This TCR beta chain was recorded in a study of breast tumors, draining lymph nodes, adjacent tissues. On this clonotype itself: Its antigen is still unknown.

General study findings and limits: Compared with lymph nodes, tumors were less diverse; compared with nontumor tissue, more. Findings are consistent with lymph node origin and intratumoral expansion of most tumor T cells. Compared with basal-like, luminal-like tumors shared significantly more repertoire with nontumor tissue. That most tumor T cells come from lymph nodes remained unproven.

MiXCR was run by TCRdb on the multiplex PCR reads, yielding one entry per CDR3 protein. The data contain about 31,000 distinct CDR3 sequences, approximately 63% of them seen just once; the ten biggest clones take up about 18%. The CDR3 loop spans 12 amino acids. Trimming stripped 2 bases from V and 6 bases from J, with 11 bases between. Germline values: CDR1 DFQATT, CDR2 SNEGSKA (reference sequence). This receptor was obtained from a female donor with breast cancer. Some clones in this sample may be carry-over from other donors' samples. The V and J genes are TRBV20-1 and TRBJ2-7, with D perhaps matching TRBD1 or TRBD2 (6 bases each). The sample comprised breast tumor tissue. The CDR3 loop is CSARPQGGEQYF. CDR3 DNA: TGCAGTGCTAGACCACAGGGAGGCGAGCAGTACTTC.